This TCR beta chain derives from a study of PD-L1 blockade in urothelial cancer. Study summary: Patients arrived having already received 0 to 3 prior chemotherapy regimens. Timepoints chosen for blood analysis were 3 weeks (second dose) and 6 weeks after treatment start.

Study findings and constraints: Durable benefit was linked to greater 3-week expansion of tumor-associated blood clones.

Generated by immunoSEQ multiplex PCR, the TCRdb table keeps only in-frame clones and is missing some. The data contain tens of thousands of clones, 70% to 90% of them seen just once; the ten biggest clones take up about 15%. Per germline, CDR1 SGHAT and CDR2 FQNNGV. This CDR3 has 12 residues. Trimming stripped 1 base from V and 8 bases from J, with 8 bases between. About this clone: Its matching antigen is unknown.

The time point was: pretreatment peripheral blood. The sequenced sample was PBMCs, obtained around atezolizumab (anti-PD-L1) treatment. The clonotype comes from a woman aged 55-70 years with urothelial cancer. The rearrangement joins TRBV11-2 to TRBJ1-1, with D tentatively TRBD1 (5 bases). CDR3 protein: CASSLGRGEAFF. CDR3 bases: TGTGCCAGCAGCTTAGGACGGGGGGAAGCTTTCTTT.